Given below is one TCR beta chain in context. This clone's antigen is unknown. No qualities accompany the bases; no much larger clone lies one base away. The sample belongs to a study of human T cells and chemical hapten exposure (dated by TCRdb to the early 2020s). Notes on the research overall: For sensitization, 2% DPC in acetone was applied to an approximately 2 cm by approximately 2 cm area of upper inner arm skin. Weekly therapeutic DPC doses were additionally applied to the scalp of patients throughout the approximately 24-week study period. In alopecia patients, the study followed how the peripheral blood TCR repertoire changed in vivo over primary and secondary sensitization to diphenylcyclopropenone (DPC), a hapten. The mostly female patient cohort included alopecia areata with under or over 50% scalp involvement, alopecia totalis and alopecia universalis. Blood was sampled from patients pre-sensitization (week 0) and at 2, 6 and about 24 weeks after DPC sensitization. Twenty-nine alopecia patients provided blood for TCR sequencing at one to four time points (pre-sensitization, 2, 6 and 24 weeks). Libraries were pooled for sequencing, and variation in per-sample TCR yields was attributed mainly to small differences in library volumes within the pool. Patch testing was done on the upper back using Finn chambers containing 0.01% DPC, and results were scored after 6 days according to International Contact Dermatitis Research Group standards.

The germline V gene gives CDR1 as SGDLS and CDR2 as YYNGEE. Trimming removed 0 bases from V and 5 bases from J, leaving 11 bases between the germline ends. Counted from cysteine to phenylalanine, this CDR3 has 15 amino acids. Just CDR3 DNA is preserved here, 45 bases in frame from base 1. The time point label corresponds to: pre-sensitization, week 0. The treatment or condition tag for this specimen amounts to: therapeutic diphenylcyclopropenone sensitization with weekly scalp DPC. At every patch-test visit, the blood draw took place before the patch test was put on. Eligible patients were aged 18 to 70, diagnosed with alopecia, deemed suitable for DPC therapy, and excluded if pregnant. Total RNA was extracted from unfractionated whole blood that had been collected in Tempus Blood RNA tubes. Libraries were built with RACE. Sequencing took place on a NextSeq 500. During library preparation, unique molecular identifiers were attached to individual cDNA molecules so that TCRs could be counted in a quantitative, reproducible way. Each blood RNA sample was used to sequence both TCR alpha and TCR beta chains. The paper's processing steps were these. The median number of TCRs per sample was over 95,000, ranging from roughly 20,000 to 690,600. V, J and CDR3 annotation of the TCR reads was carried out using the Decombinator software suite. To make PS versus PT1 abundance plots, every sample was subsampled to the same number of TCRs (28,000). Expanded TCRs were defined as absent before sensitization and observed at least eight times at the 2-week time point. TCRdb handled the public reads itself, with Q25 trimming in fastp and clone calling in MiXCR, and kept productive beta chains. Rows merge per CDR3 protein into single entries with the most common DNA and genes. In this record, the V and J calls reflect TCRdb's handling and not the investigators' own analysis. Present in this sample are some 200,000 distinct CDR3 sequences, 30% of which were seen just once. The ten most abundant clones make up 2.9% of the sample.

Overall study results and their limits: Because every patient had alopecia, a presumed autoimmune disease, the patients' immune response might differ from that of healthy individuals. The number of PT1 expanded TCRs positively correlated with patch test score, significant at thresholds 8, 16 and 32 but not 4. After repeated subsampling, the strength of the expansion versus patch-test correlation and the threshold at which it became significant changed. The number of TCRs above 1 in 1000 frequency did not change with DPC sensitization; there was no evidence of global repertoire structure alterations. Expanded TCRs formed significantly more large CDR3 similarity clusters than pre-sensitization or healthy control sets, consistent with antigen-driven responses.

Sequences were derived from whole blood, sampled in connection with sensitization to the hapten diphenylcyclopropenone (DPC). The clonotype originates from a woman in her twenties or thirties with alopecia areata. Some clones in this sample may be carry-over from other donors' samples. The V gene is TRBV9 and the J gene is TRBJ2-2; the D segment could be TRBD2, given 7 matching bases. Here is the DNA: TGTGCCAGCAGCGTAGCGGGGGGCCGTACCGGGGAGCTGTTTTTT. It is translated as CASSVAGGRTGELFF.